Sequencing of this T cell receptor beta chain was carried out in a study of T cells in Graves' hyperthyroidism and ophthalmopathy. On the basis of clinical symptoms, serum thyroxine and TRAb, thyroid ultrasound and orbital computed tomography, diagnoses were made. RNA transcripts served as the template for amplifying TCR beta CDR3 regions. TCR CDR3 underwent first-round RT-PCR with the HTBI primer set. Via MiXCR, TCRdb re-called the multiplex PCR reads, giving one row per CDR3 protein. In the table there are roughly 570,000 distinct CDR3 sequences, 40% to 55% of which are singletons. General study findings and limits: Progression to ophthalmopathy was predicted a median of approximately seven months early.

Concerning this clonotype itself: As yet, its antigen is unknown.

Looked up from germline, CDR1 is SQVTM and CDR2 is ANQGSEA. Trimming pared 3 bases from V and 6 bases from J, leaving 14 bases between. The CDR3 is made up of 13 amino acids. The genes are TRBV29-1 and TRBJ1-2; tentatively, D is TRBD1 (5 bases). Sequenced sample: peripheral blood or thyroid tissue (not recorded which). The TCR sequence derives from a woman aged 18-29 years with Graves' hyperthyroidism. In DNA, the CDR3 is TGCAGCGTTGACGGCCAGGGTGACAATGGCTACACCTTC. This encodes CSVDGQGDNGYTF.